This T cell receptor (beta chain) was documented in a study of T cell repertoires in cytomegalovirus infection. Findings and limits, study-wide: Summed public TCR beta family frequency identified CMV carriers bearing the relevant HLA. HLA-C-restricted CMV-specific TCR beta clonotypes prevailed in the ex vivo response.

With respect to this clonotype: Its matching antigen is unknown.

One entry per CDR3 protein results from TCRdb running MiXCR on the reads. The data contain 800,000 to 950,000 distinct CDR3 sequences, about 31% of them singletons. Trimming shortened V by 4 bases and J by 0 bases, and 12 bases separated the two germline ends. Germline V gene lookup returns CDR1 LGHNA and CDR2 YNFKEQ. This CDR3 region has 15 residues. V and J are TRBV4-2 and TRBJ1-1, with D perhaps TRBD1 (6 bases). The sequencing used cultured CD8+ T cells from PBMCs, collected from culture after CMV antigen stimulation. This TCR derives from a human donor in good health (CMV status not recorded). Some clones in this sample may be carry-over from other donors' samples. CDR3 loop: CASSRRDTMNTEAFF. The CDR3 nucleotides are TGTGCCAGCAGCCGGAGGGACACAATGAACACTGAAGCTTTCTTT.